This T cell receptor beta chain was sequenced for a study of T-cell memory formation after mild COVID-19. On the study more broadly: Clusters of TCRs were largely donor specific.

Germline lookup yields CDR1 MNHEY and CDR2 SVGAGI. The CDR3 covers 15 residues. V was cut by 5 bases and J by 6 bases, with 14 bases left in between. Overall study results and limits: Unconfirmed was the SARS-CoV-2 specificity of second-wave clones that peaked on day 37.

Each CDR3 protein is one row after TCRdb ran MiXCR on the 5' RACE reads. Seen here are about 110,000 distinct CDR3 sequences, around 11% observed once, and the top ten hold around 30%. Comments on this clonotype: The target antigen is unknown.

The sample taken for sequencing was PBMCs or a T cell subset sorted from them (not recorded which). The rearrangement links TRBV6-5 to TRBJ2-6; no definite D call. The clonotype was recovered from an adult woman who had mild COVID-19 (a few samples of this study predate the infection). Cell type and time point are not known. DNA for the CDR3: TGTGCCAGCAGTGGGCCCTCTCTGGAGGCCAACGTCCTGACTTTC. Translating it yields CASSGPSLEANVLTF.